This is a list of T cell receptor beta chains from one sample in a study of blood T cells in healthy people across ages. TCRdb re-analysed the 5' RACE reads in MiXCR, keeping a single row per CDR3 protein. The sample has about 1 million distinct CDR3 sequences; 45% are singletons. The sample comprised blood. The receptors originated from a woman in her sixties in good health. Both conserved end residues are part of each CDR3. Fields, in order: D gene, J gene, V gene, clone size, CDR3 DNA, CDR3 protein. D genes are given only for firm matches. Rows may omit the clone size; those that give it use once, few, many or a size class.

>TRBD1|TRBJ1-1|TRBV20-1|.
TGCAGTGCTCCCCAGGGGGGGTTGCGGAACACTGAAGCTTTCTTT
CSAPQGGLRNTEAFF
>.|TRBJ2-7|TRBV3-1|many
TGTGCCAGCAGCCAGGGGCCAAGCGGTTCCTACGAGCAGTACTTC
CASSQGPSGSYEQYF
>TRBD1|TRBJ1-1|TRBV29-1|.
TGCAGCGTATCGACAGGGAGATTTGAAGCTTTCTTT
CSVSTGRFEAFF
>TRBD2|TRBJ2-1|TRBV27|.
TGTGCCAGCACGGATAGCGGGAGGGTTAGCAATGAGCAGTTCTTC
CASTDSGRVSNEQFF
>.|TRBJ2-1|TRBV20-1|.
TGCAGTGCTAGAGATGAGCCGGTCTACAATGAGCAGTTCTTC
CSARDEPVYNEQFF
>TRBD2|TRBJ2-3|TRBV10-2|.
TGCGCCAGCAGTGAGGGTGGACTAGCGGGATCGGTCCCTAGCACAGATACGCAGTATTTT
CASSEGGLAGSVPSTDTQYF
>TRBD2|TRBJ2-7|TRBV29-1|.
TGCAGCGCCGGTCCAGCGGGAGGGCCCTACGAGCAGTACTTC
CSAGPAGGPYEQYF
>TRBD1|TRBJ2-5|TRBV7-9|.
TGTGCCAGCAGCTTAGCGCGGGCAGGGGGTGAGCAGTACTTC
CASSLARAGGEQYF
>.|TRBJ1-4|TRBV5-1|.
TGCGCCAGCATGAGAAGGCCTAATGAAAAACTGTTTTTT
CASMRRPNEKLFF
>TRBD1|TRBJ1-2|TRBV28|.
TGTGCCAGCAGTTTACCGGGGACAGGGGGGGCCTATGGCTACACCTTC
CASSLPGTGGAYGYTF
>TRBD1|TRBJ2-3|TRBV10-3|.
TGTGCCATCCGGGACAGCACCACAGATACGCAGTATTTT
CAIRDSTTDTQYF
>TRBD1|TRBJ2-5|TRBV20-1|few
TGCAGTGCTAGAAACAGGGGTTTGGAGACCCAGTACTTC
CSARNRGLETQYF
>TRBD2|TRBJ2-7|TRBV20-1|few
TGCAGTGCTAGGAAGCGGGAGGGCCTCTACGAGCAGTACTTC
CSARKREGLYEQYF
>.|TRBJ2-7|TRBV27|.
TGTGCCAGCAGTTTAAGGCCTAGCCGGTTCTCCTACGAGCAGTACTTC
CASSLRPSRFSYEQYF
>TRBD2|TRBJ2-1|TRBV29-1|.
TGCAGCGTCGGGACTCTAGCGGGGGCCCTCAATGAGCAGTTCTTC
CSVGTLAGALNEQFF
>.|TRBJ1-2|TRBV29-1|few
TGCAGCGTGCGCAGACCTGATGGCTACACCTTC
CSVRRPDGYTF
>.|TRBJ2-5|TRBV29-1|many
TGCAGCGTTGAAGGAAGTAAAGAGACCCAGTACTTC
CSVEGSKETQYF
>.|TRBJ1-1|TRBV25-1|.
TGTGCCAGCAGACCGCTGGGGATGAACACTGAAGCTTTCTTT
CASRPLGMNTEAFF
>TRBD1|TRBJ2-7|TRBV28|.
TGTGCCAGCAGTCTCCACCCCGGGACAGTCGGCGAGCAGTACTTC
CASSLHPGTVGEQYF
>TRBD1|TRBJ1-3|TRBV20-1|few
TGCAGTGCTAGGAAGGGGGCGCGTGGAAACACCATATATTTT
CSARKGARGNTIYF
>.|TRBJ1-4|TRBV5-1|.
TGCGCCAGCAGCGGGGATACCACAAATGAAAAACTGTTTTTT
CASSGDTTNEKLFF
>TRBD1|TRBJ1-4|TRBV5-1|.
TGCGCCAGCAGCTTGGGACAGGGGGCCATGAGTGAAAAACTGTTTTTT
CASSLGQGAMSEKLFF
>.|TRBJ2-4|TRBV27|few
TGTGCCAGCAGTTCCTGGCAAGGCATTCAGTACTTC
CASSSWQGIQYF
>TRBD1|TRBJ2-5|TRBV10-2|.
TGCGCCAGCATGGGAACAGGGGGCGCGGAGACCCAGTACTTC
CASMGTGGAETQYF
>TRBD1|TRBJ1-2|TRBV3-1|.
TGTGCCAGCAGCCAGACTAGACAGGGTGGGGGCTACACCTTC
CASSQTRQGGGYTF
>TRBD2|TRBJ2-4|TRBV4-2|.
TGTGCCAGCAGCCAACAAGCGGGAGGAGGGAAGGAGCAGTACTTC
CASSQQAGGGKEQYF
>.|TRBJ2-5|TRBV18|.
TGTGCCAGCTCACCCACCTTCAACGTTGTGGAGACCCAGTACTTC
CASSPTFNVVETQYF
>TRBD1|TRBJ2-7|TRBV27|.
TGTGCCAGCAAAAGGGCGAGGACAGGGGCCTACGAGCAGTACTTC
CASKRARTGAYEQYF
>TRBD2|TRBJ2-3|TRBV20-1|.
TGCAGTGCTGTGCTAGCGGGAGGGCCAGATACGCAGTATTTT
CSAVLAGGPDTQYF
>.|TRBJ1-6|TRBV11-1|few
TGTGCCAGCGGAACAGGCCCGGGGTCCCCCCTCCACTTT
CASGTGPGSPLHF
>.|TRBJ2-1|TRBV6-5|few
TGTGCCAGCAGTAATCTAGCCGGACTAACCTACAATGAGCAGTTCTTC
CASSNLAGLTYNEQFF
>TRBD1|TRBJ1-6|TRBV7-8|few
TGTGCCAGCATAAGGACAGGGGACTCACCCCTCCACTTT
CASIRTGDSPLHF
>.|TRBJ2-7|TRBV6-2/TRBV6-3|few
TGTGCCAGCAGCGACCCCCGGGACATCCGCTACGAGCAGTACTTC
CASSDPRDIRYEQYF
>TRBD2|TRBJ2-3|TRBV24-1|few
TGTGCCACCAGTGTGGCTAGCGGAAGCACAGATACGCAGTATTTT
CATSVASGSTDTQYF
>TRBD1|TRBJ2-7|TRBV6-1|.
TGTGCCAGCAGGACAGGGGTTTCCACCTACGAGCAGTACTTC
CASRTGVSTYEQYF
>.|TRBJ1-5|TRBV6-5|.
TGTGCCGGCAGTTACTCAATTCCTCAGGGAAATAGCAATCAGCCCCAGCATTTT
CAGSYSIPQGNSNQPQHF
>.|TRBJ2-5|TRBV20-1|.
TGCAGTGCTGGGGGCGGCCCCTCCTACCAAGAGACCCAGTACTTC
CSAGGGPSYQETQYF
>TRBD1|TRBJ2-7|TRBV20-1|.
TGCAGTGCTGAGGCCGGGACAGAGATATACGAGCAGTACTTC
CSAEAGTEIYEQYF
>.|TRBJ2-6|TRBV4-2|.
TGTGCCAGCAGCCAAAGGGGGTCTATGGTCTCTGGGGCCAACGTCCTGACTTTC
CASSQRGSMVSGANVLTF
>.|TRBJ2-5|TRBV18|many
TGTGCCAGCTCACCACCTACCGGCGCCCAAGAGACCCAGTACTTC
CASSPPTGAQETQYF
>.|TRBJ2-7|TRBV20-1|.
TGCAGTGCTAGAGATCCCCGTTCGAAAACCTACGAGCAGTACTTC
CSARDPRSKTYEQYF
>.|TRBJ1-4|TRBV7-3|.
TGTGCCAGCAGCTTATTAAAGGGCACTAATGAAAAGCTGTTTTTT
CASSLLKGTNEKLFF
>TRBD1|TRBJ2-2|TRBV7-3|.
TGTGCCAGCAGCTCGACAGGGTCGGATACCGGGGAGCTGTTTTTT
CASSSTGSDTGELFF
>TRBD1|TRBJ1-6|TRBV6-2/TRBV6-3|.
TGTGCCAGCGCGCCAAACCCCCGACAGGGTAATAATTCACCCCTCCACTTT
CASAPNPRQGNNSPLHF
>.|TRBJ2-2|TRBV4-2|.
TGTGCCAGCAGCCAATCGGCTAGAAACACCGGGGAGCTGTTTTTT
CASSQSARNTGELFF
>.|TRBJ1-5|TRBV6-5|.
TGTGCCAGCAGTTACATGGGGGGCAGCAATCAGCCCCAGCATTTT
CASSYMGGSNQPQHF
>.|TRBJ1-2|TRBV11-2|few
TGTGCCAGTAGCCCCGCTACTAACTATGGCTACACCTTC
CASSPATNYGYTF
>.|TRBJ1-1|TRBV27|.
TGTGCCAGCAGTTCGGGTGACACGAACACTGAAGCTTTCTTT
CASSSGDTNTEAFF
>.|TRBJ2-3|TRBV3-1|.
TGTGCCAACAGCCAAGTGGGTACACTCGGTACGCAGTATTTT
CANSQVGTLGTQYF
>TRBD1|TRBJ2-5|TRBV7-2|many
TGTGCCAGCAGCCCCACCGGGACAGTTCTGAGGGAGACCCAGTACTTC
CASSPTGTVLRETQYF
>.|TRBJ2-1|TRBV5-1|.
TGCGCCAGCAGCTCTCCTAGAGAGGGGTCCTACAATGAGCAGTTCTTC
CASSSPREGSYNEQFF
>TRBD1|TRBJ2-5|TRBV18|.
TGTGCCAGCTCACCAGAGGACAGGGGGTACCAAGAGACCCAGTACTTC
CASSPEDRGYQETQYF
>.|TRBJ2-1|TRBV27|.
TGTGCCAGCAGTTTATCGTCGGGGCTGGCCTACAATGAGCAGTTCTTC
CASSLSSGLAYNEQFF
>.|TRBJ2-5|TRBV5-1|.
TGCGCCAGCAGCCCGTCAGGGGCACAAGAGACCCAGTACTTC
CASSPSGAQETQYF